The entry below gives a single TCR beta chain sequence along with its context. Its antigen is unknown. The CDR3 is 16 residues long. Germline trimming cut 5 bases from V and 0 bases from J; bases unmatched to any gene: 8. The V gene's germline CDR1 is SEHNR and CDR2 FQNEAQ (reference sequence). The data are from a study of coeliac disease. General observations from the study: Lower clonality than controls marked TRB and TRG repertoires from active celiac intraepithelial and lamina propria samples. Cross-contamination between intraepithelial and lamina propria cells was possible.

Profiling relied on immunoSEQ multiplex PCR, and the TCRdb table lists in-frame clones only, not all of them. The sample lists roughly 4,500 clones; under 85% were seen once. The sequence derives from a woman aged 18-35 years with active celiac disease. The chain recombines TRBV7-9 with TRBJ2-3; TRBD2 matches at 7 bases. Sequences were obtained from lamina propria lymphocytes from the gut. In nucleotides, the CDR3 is TGTGCCAGCAGCCCATACGGGACTACTAGCACAGATACGCAGTATTTT. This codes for CASSPYGTTSTDTQYF.